This T cell receptor (beta chain) stems from a study of blood T cells in healthy people across ages. Trimming shortened V by 1 base and J by 2 bases, and 9 bases separated the two germline ends. The germline gives CDR1 SGHVS, CDR2 FQNEAQ. CDR3 length: 14 residues. This clonotype was observed a handful of times. Primed by a sample-barcoded 5' primer and a J-beta primer mix, a second PCR proceeded for roughly 6 to 12 cycles. The yield of each sample was at least 3 million CDR3-containing paired-end reads. One entry per CDR3 protein, called by TCRdb with MiXCR from the 5' RACE reads. The sample shows roughly 1.6 million distinct CDR3 sequences, around 35% of them seen only once.

The origin of this receptor is a woman in her 30s in good health. This rearrangement joins TRBV7-8 to TRBJ2-7, with D unresolved. Specimen: blood. Here the CDR3 DNA reads TGTGCCAGCAGCTTAGAGGACGTAGCCTACGAGCAGTACTTC. It translates to CASSLEDVAYEQYF.